These T cell receptor beta chains were read from a single sample in a study of blood T cell repertoires in COVID-19. Using immunoSEQ multiplex PCR, the repertoire was profiled, and TCRdb retains in-frame clones only, with some absent. The table shows 200,000 to 250,000 clones, with nearly 90% occurring only once. Material: PBMCs or T cells enriched from blood (not recorded which). Source of these receptors: a man in his thirties or forties who had recovered from COVID-19. Each CDR3 is given with its conserved first and last residue. D genes are given only for firm matches. Clone size is not always given. Where it is, it says once, few, many or a class for expanded clones.

NA	NA	TRBV11-3	TRBJ2-5	14	TGTGCCAGCAGCCCGGACAGACATCAAGAGACCCAGTACTTC	CASSPDRHQETQYF
NA	NA	TRBV19	TRBJ1-2	14	TGTGCCAGTAGGGCCCGGGGGGAAGTCTATGGCTACACCTTC	CASRARGEVYGYTF
NA	NA	TRBV11-2	TRBJ1-2	12	TGTGCCAGCAGCTTATCTGCCCGAGACTACACCTTC	CASSLSARDYTF
NA	TRBD1	TRBV11-1	TRBJ1-6	16	TGTGCCAGCAGCTTAACGAGACAGGGGGAGCGGTCACCCCTCCACTTT	CASSLTRQGERSPLHF
NA	NA	TRBV4-1	TRBJ1-2	13	TGCGCCAGCAGCCAGGCCTCCGTGCATGGCTACACCTTC	CASSQASVHGYTF
NA	NA	TRBV5-1	TRBJ2-4	14	TGCGCCAGCAGCTTAGACAGGTTTTTGAACATTCAGTACTTC	CASSLDRFLNIQYF
NA	TRBD2	TRBV5-6	TRBJ2-2	14	TGTGCCAGCAGCTTGCCTAGCGGTGGCGGGGAGCTGTTTTTT	CASSLPSGGGELFF
NA	NA	TRBV28	TRBJ1-2	12	TGTGCCAGCGCAGGGACACACTATGGCTACACCTTC	CASAGTHYGYTF
NA	NA	TRBV10-3	TRBJ1-1	16	TGTGCCAGCCATGTTGGGTCTGGACAGATGAACACTGAAGCTTTCTTT	CASHVGSGQMNTEAFF
NA	NA	TRBV11-1	TRBJ2-1	16	TGTGCCAGCAGCACCCGCGGTCTAGCCCCGGGAAATGAGCAGTTCTTC	CASSTRGLAPGNEQFF
few	NA	TRBV28	TRBJ1-5	12	TGTGCCAGCAGTACCCTAAATCAGCCCCAGCATTTT	CASSTLNQPQHF
NA	TRBD1	TRBV6-5	TRBJ1-2	11	TGTGCCAGCGGACAGGGTCATGGCTACACCTTC	CASGQGHGYTF
NA	TRBD2	TRBV18	TRBJ2-3	16	TGTGCCAGCTCACCACCCCGGGGAGGGGCCCCAGATACGCAGTATTTT	CASSPPRGGAPDTQYF
few	TRBD1	TRBV7-2	TRBJ1-2	18	TGTGCCAGCAGCCTTCCAATCCCGACAGGGTGGCCTTCTTATGGCTACACCTTC	CASSLPIPTGWPSYGYTF
NA	NA	TRBV27	TRBJ2-3	15	TGTGCCAGCAGATTCAGGGCTTTTGGTACAGATACGCAGTATTTT	CASRFRAFGTDTQYF
NA	NA	TRBV7-9	TRBJ1-6	15	TGTGCCAGCAGCTTAGCTCCGGCCGGGGGTTCACCCCTCCACTTT	CASSLAPAGGSPLHF
once	NA	TRBV10-3	TRBJ1-5	14	TGTGCCATCTGGGGAGGGAATAGCAATCAGCCCCAGCATTTT	CAIWGGNSNQPQHF
NA	NA	TRBV7-3	TRBJ1-3	14	TGTGCCAGCAGCTTAGGGCTGGCTGGAAACACCATATATTTT	CASSLGLAGNTIYF
NA	NA	TRBV9	TRBJ2-3	15	TGTGCCAGCAGCGTAGGCCCCTATGGCACAGATACGCAGTATTTT	CASSVGPYGTDTQYF
NA	NA	TRBV19	TRBJ2-7	14	TGTGCCAGTAGCGTACAGGGCGCTGGTTCCGAGCAGTACTTC	CASSVQGAGSEQYF
NA	TRBD1	TRBV9	TRBJ1-2	13	TGTGCCAGCAGCCCAGGACAGGGGTATGGCTACACCTTC	CASSPGQGYGYTF
NA	TRBD2	TRBV7-6	TRBJ2-2	18	TGTGCCAGCAGCTTAGTGCCGCCGGGACTAGCGAACACCGGGGAGCTGTTTTTT	CASSLVPPGLANTGELFF
NA	TRBD2	TRBV27	TRBJ2-1	17	TGTGCCAGCAGGACCCTAGCGGGGGAACCTAATAGGCATGAGCAGTTCTTC	CASRTLAGEPNRHEQFF
NA	NA	TRBV2	TRBJ1-4	16	TGTGCCAGCAGCGGATTTGGGCTTGCAACTAATGAAAAACTGTTTTTT	CASSGFGLATNEKLFF
NA	NA	TRBV29-1	TRBJ2-3	13	TGCAGCGCCTTCTCCTCCTCCACAGATACGCAGTATTTT	CSAFSSSTDTQYF
NA	TRBD1	TRBV19	TRBJ1-1	15	TGTGCCAGTAGTCCACAGGGGAAAGGGGTCACTGAAGCTTTCTTT	CASSPQGKGVTEAFF
NA	TRBD2	TRBV28	TRBJ2-7	12	TGTGCCAGCACCTCGACGGGGGGCGAGCAGTACTTC	CASTSTGGEQYF
NA	NA	TRBV15	TRBJ2-1	13	TGTGCCACCAGCAGAGACCAGAACAATGAGCAGTTCTTC	CATSRDQNNEQFF
NA	TRBD1	TRBV28	TRBJ1-4	15	TGTGCCAGCAGCCCGGCCGGGACAGGGTACGAAAAACTGTTTTTT	CASSPAGTGYEKLFF
NA	TRBD1	TRBV25-1	TRBJ2-7	15	TGTGCCAGCAGTGAAGGGACAGGGGTTCCCTACGAGCAGTACTTC	CASSEGTGVPYEQYF
NA	NA	TRBV29-1	TRBJ2-3	14	TGCAGCGTTGAACGGTCACTTAGCACAGATACGCAGTATTTT	CSVERSLSTDTQYF
NA	TRBD1	TRBV18	TRBJ1-5	16	TGTGCCAGCTCTCGATCAACAGGGGGAAGCAATCAGCCCCAGCATTTT	CASSRSTGGSNQPQHF
NA	TRBD1	TRBV5-1	TRBJ1-5	16	TGCGCCAGCAGCTTGGCCCCCACAGGGGGTAATCAGCCCCAGCATTTT	CASSLAPTGGNQPQHF
NA	NA	TRBV7-6	TRBJ1-1	14	TGTGCCAGCAGCTCCCCAACGCCTTCGGGTGAAGCTTTCTTT	CASSSPTPSGEAFF
once	TRBD2	TRBV2	TRBJ2-3	15	TGTGCCAGCAGGCGACGACTAGCGGGAGGAGATACGCAGTATTTT	CASRRRLAGGDTQYF
once	NA	TRBV28	TRBJ2-3	14	TGTGCCAGCAGTGGCAGCGGTAGCACAGATACGCAGTATTTT	CASSGSGSTDTQYF
NA	TRBD2	TRBV10-2	TRBJ2-1	16	TGCGCCATCCATAGCGGGGGGGCGAGCTCCTACAATGAGCAGTTCTTC	CAIHSGGASSYNEQFF
NA	NA	TRBV18	TRBJ1-3	16	TGTGCCAGCTCCAGACCTGAGGGAGCCTCTGGAAACACCATATATTTT	CASSRPEGASGNTIYF
NA	NA	TRBV6-5	TRBJ2-2	15	TGTGCCAGCAGTTATAGGGGGACGTCGCCGTCGGAGCTGTTTTTT	CASSYRGTSPSELFF
NA	TRBD2	TRBV7-3	TRBJ2-2	17	TGTGCCAGCACCTACCGGACTAGCGGGGGGAACACCGGGGAGCTGTTTTTT	CASTYRTSGGNTGELFF
NA	NA	TRBV3-1/TRBV3-2	TRBJ1-1	13	TGTGCCAGCAGCTCAGGGATGAACACTGAAGCTTTCTTT	CASSSGMNTEAFF
NA	TRBD2	TRBV4-2	TRBJ2-5	15	TGTGCCAGCAGCACGGGACTAGCGGGGGAGGAGACCCAGTACTTC	CASSTGLAGEETQYF
NA	TRBD2	TRBV5-1	TRBJ2-2	15	TGCGCCAGCAGCTTTTTAGCGGGAGCTATCGGGGAGCTGTTTTTT	CASSFLAGAIGELFF
NA	NA	TRBV7-2	TRBJ2-5	13	TGTGCCAGCAGCTCCCCGGGTATAGGGACCCAGTACTTC	CASSSPGIGTQYF
NA	TRBD1	TRBV4-3	TRBJ1-6	14	TGCGCCAGCAACAACAGGGGTTCTAATTCACCCCTCCACTTT	CASNNRGSNSPLHF
NA	NA	TRBV3-1/TRBV3-2	TRBJ1-1	12	TGTGCCAGCAGCCCACGGGACACTGAAGCTTTCTTT	CASSPRDTEAFF
NA	NA	TRBV7-9	TRBJ2-1	15	TGTGCCAGCAGCTTACGAGGAAAGGAATACAATGAGCAGTTCTTC	CASSLRGKEYNEQFF
NA	NA	TRBV5-1	TRBJ2-2	16	TGCGCCAGCAGCTTGGACGGTGGCAGGCGATCCGGGGAGCTGTTTTTT	CASSLDGGRRSGELFF
NA	NA	TRBV5-1	TRBJ1-6	14	TGCGCCAGCAGCGCGACAGAATATAATTCACCCCTCCACTTT	CASSATEYNSPLHF
NA	TRBD1	TRBV28	TRBJ2-1	16	TGTGCCAGCTACGATCTAGGACAGGGACCTTTCAATGAGCAGTTCTTC	CASYDLGQGPFNEQFF
once	TRBD1	TRBV7-2	TRBJ1-2	14	TGTGCCAGCAGCTTAGGTACAGGGGACTATGGCTACACCTTC	CASSLGTGDYGYTF